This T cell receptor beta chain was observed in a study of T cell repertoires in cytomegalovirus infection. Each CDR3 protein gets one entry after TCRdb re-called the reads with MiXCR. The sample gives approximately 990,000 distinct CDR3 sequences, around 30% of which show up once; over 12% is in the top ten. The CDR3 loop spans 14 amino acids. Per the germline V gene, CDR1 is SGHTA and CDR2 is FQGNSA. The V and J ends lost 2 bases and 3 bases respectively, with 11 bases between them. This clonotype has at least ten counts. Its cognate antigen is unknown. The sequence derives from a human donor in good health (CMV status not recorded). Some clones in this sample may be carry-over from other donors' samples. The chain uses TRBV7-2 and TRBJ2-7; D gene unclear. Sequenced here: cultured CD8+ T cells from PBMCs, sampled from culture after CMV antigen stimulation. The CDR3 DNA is TGTGCCAGCAGCTTACCAGGATCGGGCTACGAGCAGTACGTC. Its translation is CASSLPGSGYEQYV.